This TCR beta chain was documented in a study of regulatory T cells in long-lasting Graves disease. This clonotype was seen many times. The antigen is unknown. Notes on the study in general: TCR diversity was lower in persistent Graves' patients than in newly diagnosed ones. Small sample size may have lowered accuracy.

The time point denotes: newly diagnosed GD, antithyroid drugs for less than 3 months. The TCR library was made from RNA that had been extracted from PBMCs in TRIzol. Arm-PCR of CDR3 regions and iRepertoire HTBI primers were the basis on which TCR beta libraries were built. Each CDR3 protein gets one entry after TCRdb re-called the multiplex PCR reads with MiXCR. This repertoire shows around 500,000 distinct CDR3 sequences, roughly 12% found once; its top ten account for 10%. V dropped 5 bases and J dropped 7; count of bases not matched to a gene: 11. This CDR3 has 15 residues. These data also formed part of another study, on T cells in Graves' hyperthyroidism and ophthalmopathy. That source notes: The HTBI set primed first-round TCR CDR3 RT-PCR. In blood, most of the thyroid clonotypes expanded above 0.001 were also present.

V gene TRBV12-3 or TRBV12-4 combines with J gene TRBJ2-1; 7 bases match TRBD2. The material sequenced was peripheral blood mononuclear cells (PBMCs), taken at new diagnosis, from a patient treated with antithyroid drugs. The sequence was collected from a young man with Graves disease. CDR3 amino acids: CASSLGDYSRNEQFF. The CDR3 nucleotides are TGTGCCAGCAGTCTCGGGGACTATTCGAGGAATGAGCAGTTCTTC.